The sequence of this T cell receptor (beta chain) was determined in a study of cytomegalovirus exposure and HLA in healthy donors (dated by TCRdb to about 2017). At the level of the whole study: An earlier analysis of some 600 of the donors reported about 300 Gb of sequence data and about 120 million unique TCR beta sequences obtained from about 179 million T cells. An early release that covered approximately 600 HLA-typed donors contained approximately 300 gigabases of sequencing data and some 87 million unique TCR sequences. Of the 350 to 450 genotyped donors, 81% were placed in the genetic ancestry cluster associated with self-reported Caucasian donors. The study aimed to test whether signatures of past pathogen exposure could be identified by cataloging public T cell receptors. The T cell repertoires of 666 subjects were profiled by immunosequencing and related to cytomegalovirus serostatus. Besides the first cohort of roughly 640 subjects, a separate validation cohort made up of over 100 different subjects was used. The study combined high-throughput TCR immunosequencing, statistical association of individual TCRs with disease status, and machine learning to predict cytomegalovirus infection status. To study patterns of TCR occurrence, a later analysis re-analyzed previously published TCR beta repertoires from several hundred donors and added high-resolution HLA genotyping. The later analysis used no new phenotypic data to find candidate immune exposures, relying instead on TCR beta sequences and their occurrence across donors. An earlier analysis of a few hundred of the donors applied high-throughput TCR beta sequencing to assess whether each TCR beta V gene segment acted as functional or pseudogenic. Alongside the repertoire data, information on donor age, sex, ethnicity and CMV serostatus was compiled. In a later genetic analysis, genome-wide SNP genotypes for about 60% of the 666 donors were used, and that subset was treated as a discovery cohort. Every discovery cohort repertoire had been produced on one sequencing platform. Class I and class II HLA loci were covered by the typing at four-digit resolution. Typing coverage differed by locus: A, B, C, DRB1 and DQB1 were typed in about 620-640 donors, DQA1 in 522, DPA1 in 600 to 610, and DPB1 in around 440. Because of strong linkage in the cohort, five DR-DQ haplotypes were treated as single units for association and clustering. Among about 410 genotyped donors of the cohort, an average of roughly 230,000 unique TCR beta nucleotide sequences was sequenced per donor, of which about 18% were non-productive. Study-wide conclusions, independent of this receptor: According to a later analysis, most CMV-associated TCR beta chains appeared to be HLA-restricted, and the HLA associations seemed to be driven largely by CMV exposure. The sequencing pipeline was judged likely to have produced a cluster of highly shared sequence variants as a technical artifact. When HLA alleles, especially DR and DQ, strongly co-occurred, TCR associations were difficult to assign to individual alleles. Linkage disequilibrium might explain the correlated functional status among segregating V segments, but an unknown experimental factor could not be excluded. Roughly uniform sequencing depth across donors was assumed in presence/absence analyses, although this assumption may not hold. Specific HLA alleles were associated with over 15,000 TCR beta sequences at a false discovery rate of 0.05 in a later analysis. Cytomegalovirus status was reported to be diagnosed by the classifier with high specificity and sensitivity in both the original and validation cohorts. According to a later analysis, parvovirus B19, influenza, CMV and Epstein-Barr virus appeared linked to several top co-occurrence clusters. In this cohort, only TCR beta chains were sequenced, and detectable features were limited by the absence of alpha or paired-chain data. In an earlier analysis of 500 to 650 of the donors, most TCR beta V segments appeared in productive rearrangements about 90% or about 30% of the time, broadly matching IMGT annotations. The study listed around 160 TCR beta chains as associated with cytomegalovirus. Because counts were too low, seventeen rarely observed V segments, including chromosome 9 orphons, were left out of the earlier analysis of some 600 of the donors. While some public TCRs were present in many individuals, most TCR sequences turned up only very rarely across donors. In vitro tests confirmed that three of the cytomegalovirus-associated TCR beta chains recognize cytomegalovirus antigens. A further reported finding was that TCR beta sequences accurately predicted the HLA-A and HLA-B alleles for most subjects in the first cohort. Some IMGT-functional V segments, including TRBV6-2 and TRBV6-3, could not be told apart with the 87-base-pair reads, so those segments were excluded. In a later analysis, the rate of TCR association differed among HLA loci, with DRB1 alleles having the most associated TCRs and HLA-C alleles having the fewest. In a later genetic analysis, fewer N-insertions in productive TCRs were reported among donors in an Asian-associated ancestry cluster than the approximately 670-donor mean. In a later analysis, HLA-associated TCR beta chains showed more clonal expansion and lower generation probabilities than non-associated chains that were equally common. According to the authors, the approach could potentially be generalized to other disease states and immunological phenotypes. For the cohort, immune exposure information was limited to CMV serostatus. Because HLA typing was missing for some donors at each locus, association tests included only the typed subset. An association between a missense DCLRE1C variant and V-gene and J-gene trimming of TCR beta chains was found in a later genetic analysis and replicated in an independent cohort.

A note on this clone: There is no known antigen for this receptor. No base quality information exists; no much larger clone differs at one position.

The library was made by the immunoSEQ multiplex PCR assay. The multiplex PCR relied on a mix of 60 forward primers for TCR Vbeta segments and 13 reverse primers for TCR Jbeta segments. Amplification of the CDR3 region of rearranged TCR beta genes was performed with a multiplex PCR assay on genomic DNA. Amplified TCR beta libraries were sequenced as 87-base-pair reads on the Illumina HiSeq System. As for how the authors treated the data: A later analysis tallied about 77 million unique TCR beta chains across the 666 repertoires, and some 10 million of those chains were shared by two or more donors. Raw reads were error-corrected and collapsed into unique sequences with a nearest-neighbor algorithm that merged closely related sequences to remove PCR and sequencing errors. CDR3 sequences were aligned to IMGT reference sequences to assign V, D and J gene segments. For a sequence to be retained, a match of at least six nucleotides was required to both a V gene segment and a J gene segment. Rearrangements were called productive when the CDR3 lacked stop codons and stayed in frame with V and J; all others were non-productive. Following IMGT convention, CDR3 was defined as the stretch from the second conserved V-encoded cysteine to the conserved J-encoded phenylalanine. Sequences without an unambiguous match to a single V gene segment were excluded from the earlier analysis of over 500 of the donors. An earlier analysis of 587 of the donors classified V segments as functional when productive rearrangements were above 56.7% and as segregating when the standard deviation between donors was above 5%. A statistical classification framework was built for diagnosing cytomegalovirus status from the catalog of TCR beta chain sequences. V and J gene assignment, in a later analysis, came from comparing TCR nucleotide sequences with IMGT/GENE-DB human TR gene sequences. Using the TCRdist pipeline, a later analysis assigned CDR3 sequences along with most-parsimonious VDJ recombination scenarios. In a later analysis, each TCR beta chain was defined by its CDR3 amino acid sequence together with its V-gene family, and reads without a unique V-gene family were excluded. In a later analysis, approximately 590 highly shared, low-generation-probability nucleotide sequences were removed to address suspected cross-contamination and a sequencing artifact. For each public chain, a later analysis derived a clonal expansion index from normalized ranks of inferred template counts within each repertoire. In a later analysis, generation probabilities were computed using a VDJ recombination model fitted to out-of-frame rearrangements, and the results were checked against IGoR. A later analysis scored TCR-TCR, TCR-HLA and TCR-CMV co-occurrence with hypergeometric tests, applying a repertoire-size bias correction to TCR pairs. To estimate false discovery rates, a later analysis permuted the HLA or CMV assignments 20 times. A later analysis grouped co-occurring TCRs with DBSCAN, adding TCRdist sequence similarity when clustering within HLA-allele-positive subsets. Repertoires with fewer than 30,000 or more than 120,000 public chains, plus five repertoires with anomalous nucleotide sharing, were excluded from co-occurrence clustering. Drawn from immuneACCESS, this table holds only the in-frame rearrangements with V and J called that TCRdb kept. Clones are partly lost; checked studies trace under half to an unresolved V gene and leave the rest unexplained. The DNA was the basis for D and trimming; V, J and clone size are from that table. Recorded for this sample are about 91,000 clones; roughly 67% of them occurred a single time. The ten biggest clones cover over 2% of the sample.

Including cysteine and phenylalanine, the CDR3 has 14 amino acids. Here the CDR3 DNA is all that survives: 42 bases in frame from base 1. V is clipped by 5 bases and J by 0 bases, and the sequence between their germline boundaries is 8 bases long. Based on the germline V gene, the CDR1 and CDR2 sequences are SGHRS and YFSETQ. The cohort was made up of around 720 healthy bone marrow donors. Cohort members were all nominally healthy when sampled, although unrecorded immune exposures were likely present. Of the 670 or so cohort members, around 300 had a positive CMV serostatus and about 400 had a negative one, while no CMV serostatus was recorded for the donor. A peripheral blood sample was collected from each donor, and TCR beta sequencing was performed on peripheral blood mononuclear cells. The Qiagen DNeasy Blood Extraction Kit was used to extract genomic DNA from the blood cell samples.

This sequence originates from a human donor in good health. Sequenced material: PBMCs. The chain uses TRBV5-1 and TRBJ1-4; no D gene can be assigned with confidence. The nucleotides are TGCGCCAGCAGTCCAGGTGCAACTAATGAAAAACTGTTTTTT. This encodes CASSPGATNEKLFF.